The rows below give T cell receptor beta chains drawn from one sample of a study of blood T cell repertoires in COVID-19. Sequencing used immunoSEQ multiplex PCR; TCRdb keeps in-frame clones, though not all of them. The sample records around 330,000 clones, around 85% being singletons. Sequencing input: PBMCs or T cells enriched from blood (not recorded which). Receptor source: a woman aged 30 to 39 who had been exposed to COVID-19. Both conserved end residues are part of each CDR3. A D gene is named only where the DNA matches it firmly. Size is stated for part of the rows, as once, few or many counts, or as a class when the clone is expanded.

J gene,D gene,clone size,V gene,CDR3 protein,CDR3 DNA
TRBJ1-6,NA,once,TRBV7-2,CASSWNRVLHF,TGTGCCAGCAGCTGGAACAGGGTTCTCCACTTT
TRBJ1-2,NA,NA,TRBV30,CAWEFGGTNYGYTF,TGTGCCTGGGAGTTCGGGGGAACGAACTATGGCTACACCTTC
TRBJ2-5,NA,NA,TRBV24-1,CARESGDLLVETQYF,TGTGCCCGGGAATCGGGAGACCTTCTTGTAGAGACCCAGTACTTC
TRBJ1-2,TRBD1,NA,TRBV18,CASSPPIPRTGTNYGYTF,TGTGCCAGCTCACCACCGATTCCCAGGACAGGGACTAACTATGGCTACACCTTC
TRBJ1-2,NA,NA,TRBV7-9,CASSPSNYGYTF,TGTGCCAGCAGCCCTAGTAACTATGGCTACACCTTC
TRBJ2-5,NA,NA,TRBV5-4,CASSMQEETQYF,TGTGCCAGCAGTATGCAGGAAGAGACCCAGTACTTC
TRBJ1-1,NA,NA,TRBV9,CASSSDTEAFF,TGTGCCAGCAGTTCGGACACTGAAGCTTTCTTT
TRBJ1-1,TRBD1,NA,TRBV10-3,CAIKPGTGKPMNTEAFF,TGTGCCATCAAACCCGGGACAGGGAAACCCATGAACACTGAAGCTTTCTTT
TRBJ2-7,TRBD2,once,TRBV29-1,CSVGTSGGPEQYF,TGCAGCGTCGGGACTAGCGGGGGGCCCGAGCAGTACTTC
TRBJ2-3,TRBD2,NA,TRBV5-6,CASSLSGSGLDTQYF,TGTGCCAGCAGCTTGAGTGGTAGCGGGCTAGATACGCAGTATTTT
TRBJ2-3,NA,few,TRBV10-1,CASSEGLLGQSTDTQYF,TGCGCCAGCAGTGAAGGGTTACTGGGACAAAGCACAGATACGCAGTATTTT
TRBJ1-1,NA,NA,TRBV6-5,CASTSIGARNTEAFF,TGTGCCAGCACATCTATAGGGGCGAGGAACACTGAAGCTTTCTTT
TRBJ1-4,NA,NA,TRBV7-2,CASSPRTDSNEKLFF,TGTGCCAGCAGCCCAAGGACAGATAGTAATGAAAAACTGTTTTTT
TRBJ2-5,NA,NA,TRBV4-2,CASSQVPAYQAETQYF,TGTGCCAGCAGCCAAGTCCCAGCCTATCAGGCGGAGACCCAGTACTTC
TRBJ2-1,TRBD1,NA,TRBV7-8,CASSSHRGTSYNEQFF,TGTGCCAGCAGCTCCCACAGGGGGACCTCCTACAATGAGCAGTTCTTC
TRBJ2-7,NA,NA,TRBV28,CASSPRAAGLYFHEQYF,TGTGCCAGCAGTCCGAGGGCCGCGGGACTGTACTTTCACGAGCAGTACTTC
TRBJ2-7,NA,NA,TRBV29-1,CSVEEVVRPLGQYF,TGCAGCGTTGAAGAGGTAGTCAGGCCCTTAGGGCAGTACTTC
TRBJ1-2,NA,NA,TRBV5-5,CASSLDRGANGYTF,TGTGCCAGCAGCTTGGACCGGGGTGCAAATGGCTACACCTTC
TRBJ2-5,NA,NA,TRBV5-1,CASSYSERRETQYF,TGCGCCAGCAGCTATTCCGAGCGGAGGGAGACCCAGTACTTC
TRBJ1-2,TRBD1,NA,TRBV7-9,CASTPSRQGDGYTF,TGTGCCAGCACCCCTTCCCGACAGGGGGACGGCTACACCTTC
TRBJ1-4,NA,NA,TRBV3-1/TRBV3-2,CASSPRGEKLFF,TGTGCCAGCAGCCCCAGGGGTGAAAAACTGTTTTTT
TRBJ1-2,TRBD1,NA,TRBV19,CASSADRAGYGYTF,TGTGCCAGTAGTGCGGACAGGGCGGGCTATGGCTACACCTTC
TRBJ2-7,NA,NA,TRBV2,CASRQDSSYEQYF,TGTGCCAGCAGGCAGGACAGTTCCTACGAGCAGTACTTC
TRBJ1-1,TRBD1,NA,TRBV7-8,CASRIGTGNTEAFF,TGTGCCAGCAGGATCGGGACAGGGAACACTGAAGCTTTCTTT
TRBJ2-5,TRBD2,NA,TRBV5-1,CASNTGVAGGETQYF,TGCGCCAGCAACACTGGGGTAGCGGGGGGAGAGACCCAGTACTTC
TRBJ1-4,NA,NA,TRBV28,CASAELTGRLEKLFF,TGTGCCAGCGCCGAATTGACAGGCCGGTTGGAAAAACTGTTTTTT
TRBJ1-5,NA,once,TRBV28,CASTVGTGKFNQPQHF,TGTGCCAGCACCGTAGGCACGGGGAAGTTCAATCAGCCCCAGCATTTT
TRBJ1-3,TRBD1,NA,TRBV5-1,CASSWRAGQGVGNTIYF,TGCGCCAGCAGCTGGAGGGCCGGACAGGGCGTAGGAAACACCATATATTTT
TRBJ1-1,TRBD1,NA,TRBV2,CASSVGQGAGEAFF,TGTGCCAGCAGTGTGGGTCAGGGGGCTGGTGAAGCTTTCTTT
TRBJ1-2,NA,once,TRBV21-1,CASSKVVKWPYGYTF,TGTGCCAGCAGCAAAGTTGTCAAATGGCCTTATGGCTACACCTTC
TRBJ2-7,NA,once,TRBV30,CAWRIAGPRGEQYF,TGTGCCTGGAGAATCGCCGGGCCCAGGGGCGAGCAGTACTTC
TRBJ1-1,NA,NA,TRBV30,CAWSVRQEAFF,TGTGCCTGGAGTGTACGACAGGAAGCTTTCTTT
TRBJ2-7,NA,once,TRBV28,CASSLGGTEGYEQYF,TGTGCCAGCAGTTTAGGGGGGACGGAGGGATACGAGCAGTACTTC
TRBJ1-4,NA,NA,TRBV20-1,CSAGLSEKLFF,TGCAGTGCTGGTCTAAGTGAAAAACTGTTTTTT
TRBJ2-3,TRBD2,NA,TRBV5-1,CASSLQTSGGSTDTQYF,TGCGCCAGCAGCCTCCAGACTAGCGGGGGATCGACAGATACGCAGTATTTT
TRBJ1-1,TRBD1,once,TRBV27,CASSRTGGNTEAFF,TGTGCCAGCAGCCGGACAGGGGGGAACACTGAAGCTTTCTTT
TRBJ1-2,NA,NA,TRBV9,CASSPWASANYGYTF,TGTGCCAGCAGCCCCTGGGCGTCAGCTAACTATGGCTACACCTTC
TRBJ1-3,NA,NA,TRBV10-3,CAISGGGGNTIYF,TGTGCCATCTCGGGGGGCGGTGGAAACACCATATATTTT
TRBJ2-7,NA,NA,TRBV5-1,CASSLDPYSSYEQYF,TGCGCCAGCAGCTTGGATCCCTACTCATCCTACGAGCAGTACTTC
TRBJ2-4,NA,NA,TRBV29-1,CSAERLLAKNIQYF,TGCAGCGCCGAGAGACTGCTAGCCAAAAACATTCAGTACTTC
TRBJ1-3,NA,few,TRBV6-5,CASSKQGSSGNTIYF,TGTGCCAGCAGTAAACAGGGCAGCTCTGGAAACACCATATATTTT
TRBJ1-5,NA,NA,TRBV28,CASSFLNLWLEGNQPQHF,TGTGCCAGCAGTTTCTTGAATCTTTGGCTAGAGGGCAATCAGCCCCAGCATTTT
TRBJ1-6,TRBD1,NA,TRBV7-6,CASSAGQGNSPLHF,TGTGCCAGCAGCGCTGGACAGGGTAATTCACCCCTCCACTTT